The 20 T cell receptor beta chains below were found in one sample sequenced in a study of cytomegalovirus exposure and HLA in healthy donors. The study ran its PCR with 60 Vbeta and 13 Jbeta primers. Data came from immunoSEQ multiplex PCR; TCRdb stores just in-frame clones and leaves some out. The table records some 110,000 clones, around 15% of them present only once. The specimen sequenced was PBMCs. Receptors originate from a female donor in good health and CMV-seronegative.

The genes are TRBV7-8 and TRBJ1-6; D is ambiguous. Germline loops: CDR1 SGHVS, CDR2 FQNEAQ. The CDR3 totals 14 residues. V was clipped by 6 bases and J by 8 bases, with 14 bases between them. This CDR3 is CASSRTWRDSPLHF. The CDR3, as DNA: TGTGCCAGCAGTCGGACCTGGCGGGATTCACCCCTCCACTTT.

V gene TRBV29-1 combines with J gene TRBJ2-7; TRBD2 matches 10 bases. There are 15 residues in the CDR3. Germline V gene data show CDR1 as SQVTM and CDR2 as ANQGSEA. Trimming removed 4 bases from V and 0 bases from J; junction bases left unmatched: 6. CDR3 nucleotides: TGCAGCGTTGGGAAGCGGGAGGGCTTCTCCTACGAGCAGTACTTC. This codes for CSVGKREGFSYEQYF.

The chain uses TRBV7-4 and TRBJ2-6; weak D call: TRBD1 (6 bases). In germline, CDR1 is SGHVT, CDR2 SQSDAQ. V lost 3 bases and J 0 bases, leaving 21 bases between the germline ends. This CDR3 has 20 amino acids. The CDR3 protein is CASSFQGRGGAISGANVLTF. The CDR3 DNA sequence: TGTGCCAGCAGCTTCCAGGGGCGAGGAGGTGCGATCTCTGGGGCCAACGTCCTGACTTTC.

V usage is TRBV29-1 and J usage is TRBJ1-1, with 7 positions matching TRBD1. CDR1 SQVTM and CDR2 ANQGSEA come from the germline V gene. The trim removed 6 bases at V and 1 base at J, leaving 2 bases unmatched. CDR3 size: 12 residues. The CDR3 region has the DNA TGCAGCGTCTGGGACAGGAACACTGAAGCTTTCTTT. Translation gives CSVWDRNTEAFF.

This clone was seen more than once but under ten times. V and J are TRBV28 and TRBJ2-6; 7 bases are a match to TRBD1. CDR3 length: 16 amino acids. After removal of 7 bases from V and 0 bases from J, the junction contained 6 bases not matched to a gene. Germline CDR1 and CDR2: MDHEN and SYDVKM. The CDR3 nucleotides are TGTGCCAGCACCCCCGGGGACAGCTCTGGGGCCAACGTCCTGACTTTC. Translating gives CASTPGDSSGANVLTF.

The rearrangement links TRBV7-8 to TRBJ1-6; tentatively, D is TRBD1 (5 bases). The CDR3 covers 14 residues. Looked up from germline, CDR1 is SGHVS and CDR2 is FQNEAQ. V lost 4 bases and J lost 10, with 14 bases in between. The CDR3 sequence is CASSSGQGKSPLHF. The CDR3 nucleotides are TGTGCCAGCAGCTCTGGGCAGGGCAAGTCACCCCTCCACTTT.

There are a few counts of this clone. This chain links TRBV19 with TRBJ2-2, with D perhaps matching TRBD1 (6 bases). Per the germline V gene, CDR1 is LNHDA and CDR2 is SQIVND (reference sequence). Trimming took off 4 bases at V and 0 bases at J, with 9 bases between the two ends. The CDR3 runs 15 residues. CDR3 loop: CASSRGQSNTGELFF. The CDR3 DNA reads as TGTGCCAGTAGTAGAGGACAGTCGAACACCGGGGAGCTGTTTTTT.

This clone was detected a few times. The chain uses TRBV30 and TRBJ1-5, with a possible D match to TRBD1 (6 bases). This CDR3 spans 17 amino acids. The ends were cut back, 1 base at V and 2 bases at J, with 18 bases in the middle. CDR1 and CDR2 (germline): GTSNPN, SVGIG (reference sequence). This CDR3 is CAWSAPVGAYGNQPQHF. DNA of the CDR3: TGTGCCTGGAGTGCCCCCGTGGGGGCCTATGGCAATCAGCCCCAGCATTTT.

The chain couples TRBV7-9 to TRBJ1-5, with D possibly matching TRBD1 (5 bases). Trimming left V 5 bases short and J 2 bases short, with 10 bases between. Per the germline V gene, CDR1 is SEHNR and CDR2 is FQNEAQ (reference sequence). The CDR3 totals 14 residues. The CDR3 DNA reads TGTGCCAGCAGCCCCCAGGGCGGCAATCAGCCCCAGCATTTT. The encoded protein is CASSPQGGNQPQHF.

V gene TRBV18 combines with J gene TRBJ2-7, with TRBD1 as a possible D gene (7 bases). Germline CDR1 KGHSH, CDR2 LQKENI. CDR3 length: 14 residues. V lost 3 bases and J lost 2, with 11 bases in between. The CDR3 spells CASSPQGGTYEQYF. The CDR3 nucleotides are TGTGCCAGCTCACCCCAGGGGGGTACCTACGAGCAGTACTTC.

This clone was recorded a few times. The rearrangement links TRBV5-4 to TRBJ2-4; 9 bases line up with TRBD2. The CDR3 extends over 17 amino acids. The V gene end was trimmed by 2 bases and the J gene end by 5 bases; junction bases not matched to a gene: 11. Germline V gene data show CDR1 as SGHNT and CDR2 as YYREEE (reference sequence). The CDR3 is CASSFGGGRAVENIQYF. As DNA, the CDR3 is TGTGCCAGCAGCTTTGGGGGCGGGAGGGCCGTTGAAAACATTCAGTACTTC.

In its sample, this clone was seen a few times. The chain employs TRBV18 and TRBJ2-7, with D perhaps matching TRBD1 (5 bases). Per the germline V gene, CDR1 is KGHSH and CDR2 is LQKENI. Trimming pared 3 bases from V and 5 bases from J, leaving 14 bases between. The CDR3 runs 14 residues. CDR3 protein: CASSPFVDTDEQYF. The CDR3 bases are TGTGCCAGCTCACCGTTCGTGGACACAGACGAGCAGTACTTC.

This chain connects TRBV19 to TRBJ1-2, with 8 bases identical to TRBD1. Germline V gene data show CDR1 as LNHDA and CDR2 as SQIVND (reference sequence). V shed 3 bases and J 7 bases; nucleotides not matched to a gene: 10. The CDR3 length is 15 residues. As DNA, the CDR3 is TGTGCCAGTAGTATGGGATCCACAGGGGGATTTGGCTACACCTTC. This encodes CASSMGSTGGFGYTF.

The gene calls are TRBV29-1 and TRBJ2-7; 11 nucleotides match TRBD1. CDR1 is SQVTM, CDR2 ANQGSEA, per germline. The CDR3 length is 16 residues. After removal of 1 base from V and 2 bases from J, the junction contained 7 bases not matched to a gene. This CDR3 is CSVEGSGQGAPYEQYF. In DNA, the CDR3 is TGCAGCGTTGAAGGATCTGGACAGGGGGCCCCCTACGAGCAGTACTTC.

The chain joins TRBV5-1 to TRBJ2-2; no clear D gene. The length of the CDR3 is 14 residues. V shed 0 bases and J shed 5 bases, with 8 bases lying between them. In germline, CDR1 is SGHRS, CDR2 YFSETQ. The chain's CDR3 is CASSLALETGELFF. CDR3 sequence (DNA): TGCGCCAGCAGCTTGGCCCTAGAAACCGGGGAGCTGTTTTTT.

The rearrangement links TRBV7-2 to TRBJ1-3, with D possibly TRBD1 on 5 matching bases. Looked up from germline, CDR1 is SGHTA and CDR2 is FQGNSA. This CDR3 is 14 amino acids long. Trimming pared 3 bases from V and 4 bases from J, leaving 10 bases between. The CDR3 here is CASSFGTPGNTIYF. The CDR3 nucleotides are TGTGCCAGCAGCTTCGGGACTCCCGGAAACACCATATATTTT.

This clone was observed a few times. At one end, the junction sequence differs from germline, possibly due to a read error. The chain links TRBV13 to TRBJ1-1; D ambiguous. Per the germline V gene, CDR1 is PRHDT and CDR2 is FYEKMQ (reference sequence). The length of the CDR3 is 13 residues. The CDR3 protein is CASSLGSDTEAFF. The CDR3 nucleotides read TGTGCCAGCAGCCTAGGGAGTGATACTGAAGCTTTCTTT.

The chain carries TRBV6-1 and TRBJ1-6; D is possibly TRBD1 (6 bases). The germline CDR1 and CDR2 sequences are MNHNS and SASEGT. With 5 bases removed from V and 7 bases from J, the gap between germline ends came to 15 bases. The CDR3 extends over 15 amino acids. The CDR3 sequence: CASSSSGVLNSPLHF. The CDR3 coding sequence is TGTGCCAGCAGTAGTTCAGGGGTGTTAAATTCACCCCTCCACTTT.

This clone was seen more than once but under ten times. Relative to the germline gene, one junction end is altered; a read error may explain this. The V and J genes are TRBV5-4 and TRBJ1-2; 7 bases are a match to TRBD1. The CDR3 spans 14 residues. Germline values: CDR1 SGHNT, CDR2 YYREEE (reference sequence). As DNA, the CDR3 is TGTGCCAGCAGCTTTACCGGGACAGCCTATGGCTACCCCTTC. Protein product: CASSFTGTAYGYPF.

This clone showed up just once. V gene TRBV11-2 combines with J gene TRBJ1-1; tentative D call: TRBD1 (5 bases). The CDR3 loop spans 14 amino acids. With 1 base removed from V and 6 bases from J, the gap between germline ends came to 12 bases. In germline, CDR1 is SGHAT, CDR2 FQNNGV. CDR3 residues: CASSLGGRVAEAFF. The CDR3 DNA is TGTGCCAGCAGCTTAGGGGGGAGGGTCGCTGAAGCTTTCTTT.